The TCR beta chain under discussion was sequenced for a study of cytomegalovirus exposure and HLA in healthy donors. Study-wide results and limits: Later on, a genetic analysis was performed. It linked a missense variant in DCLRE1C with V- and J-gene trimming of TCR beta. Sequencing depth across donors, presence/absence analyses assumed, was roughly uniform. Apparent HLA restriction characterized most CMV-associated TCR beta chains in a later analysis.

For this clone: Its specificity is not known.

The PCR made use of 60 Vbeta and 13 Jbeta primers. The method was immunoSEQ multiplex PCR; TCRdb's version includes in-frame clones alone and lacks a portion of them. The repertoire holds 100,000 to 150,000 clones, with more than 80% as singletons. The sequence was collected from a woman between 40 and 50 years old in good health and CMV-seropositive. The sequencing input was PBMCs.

The CDR3 spells CAISLADETQYF. The DNA for the CDR3 is TGTGCCATCAGTCTAGCAGACGAGACCCAGTACTTC. The gene calls are TRBV10-3 and TRBJ2-5, with D possibly being TRBD2 (5 bases). V was clipped by 5 bases and J by 5 bases, with 9 bases between them. CDR3 length: 12 amino acids. Looked up from germline, CDR1 is ENHRY and CDR2 is SYGVKD.